These T cell receptor beta chains were read from a single sample in a study of shared clonotypes between healthy human individuals. Sequencing used immunoSEQ multiplex PCR; TCRdb keeps in-frame clones, though not all of them. This sample has about 470,000 clones, with 70% to 80% found just once. The sequencing input was PBMCs. The source of these receptors is a woman between 35 and 50 years old in good health. Some clones in this sample may be carry-over from other donors' samples. Each CDR3 is given with its conserved first and last residue. A D gene is named only where the DNA matches it firmly. Expanded clones are given a class, and other clones once, few, many or no size at all.

J	length	V	D	size	CDR3	DNA
TRBJ1-6	13	TRBV18	-	-	CASSPGEASPLHF	TGTGCCAGCTCACCAGGGGAAGCTTCACCCCTCCACTTT
TRBJ2-3	11	TRBV7-2	-	-	CASSLVDTQYF	TGTGCCAGCAGCTTAGTAGATACGCAGTATTTT
TRBJ2-7	16	TRBV27	-	-	CASSPLKSGLSYEQYF	TGTGCCAGCAGCCCCCTCAAATCGGGGCTTTCCTACGAGCAGTACTTC
TRBJ2-7	17	TRBV23-1	-	-	CASSQPTTGPSSYEQYF	TGCGCCAGCAGTCAACCGACGACCGGCCCCAGCTCCTACGAGCAGTACTTC
TRBJ2-1	15	TRBV4-1	TRBD2	-	CASSPAGERYNEQFF	TGCGCCAGCAGCCCAGCGGGAGAAAGGTACAATGAGCAGTTCTTC
TRBJ1-1	13	TRBV2	-	once	CASSDEVDTEAFF	TGTGCCAGCAGTGATGAGGTAGACACTGAAGCTTTCTTT
TRBJ2-7	15	TRBV7-2	-	-	CASSLGRGRSYEQYF	TGTGCCAGCAGCTTAGGGCGGGGTCGCTCCTACGAGCAGTACTTC
TRBJ2-3	15	TRBV2	-	-	CASSDMGSGTDTQYF	TGTGCCAGCAGCGACATGGGGTCCGGCACAGATACGCAGTATTTT
TRBJ1-4	13	TRBV2	TRBD1	once	CAFRGTVNEKLFF	TGTGCCTTCCGAGGGACAGTAAATGAAAAACTGTTTTTT
TRBJ1-2	14	TRBV4-3	-	-	CASSQGETGYGYTF	TGCGCCAGCAGCCAAGGAGAAACAGGATATGGCTACACCTTC
TRBJ2-5	13	TRBV6-5	-	-	CASKITGWETQYF	TGTGCCAGCAAAATAACAGGGTGGGAGACCCAGTACTTC
TRBJ1-1	14	TRBV4-2	-	-	CASSQEQLGTEAFF	TGTGCCAGCAGCCAAGAACAACTGGGCACTGAAGCTTTCTTT
TRBJ2-2	15	TRBV15	-	-	CATSRDGSETGELFF	TGTGCCACCAGCAGAGACGGCAGCGAGACCGGGGAGCTGTTTTTT
TRBJ1-2	11	TRBV7-2	-	once	CASSPDYGYTF	TGTGCCAGCAGCCCGGACTATGGCTACACCTTC
TRBJ2-3	15	TRBV11-2	-	-	CASSSIREPADTQYF	TGTGCCAGCAGCTCAATCCGAGAGCCCGCAGATACGCAGTATTTT
TRBJ1-1	14	TRBV4-3	-	-	CASSPGIMGTEAFF	TGCGCCAGCAGTCCAGGGATTATGGGCACTGAAGCTTTCTTT
TRBJ2-7	14	TRBV5-1	-	once	CASSFIPQAYEQYF	TGCGCCAGCAGCTTCATCCCCCAGGCGTACGAGCAGTACTTC
TRBJ2-7	12	TRBV6-6	TRBD1	once	CASSPTGGPGYF	TGTGCCAGCAGTCCGACAGGGGGACCCGGGTACTTC
TRBJ2-7	15	TRBV7-6	TRBD2	once	CASSSSSGGSYEQYF	TGTGCCAGCAGCTCTTCTAGCGGAGGGAGTTACGAGCAGTACTTC
TRBJ2-3	17	TRBV18	TRBD2	-	CASSPRTSGRGTDTQYF	TGTGCCAGCTCACCAAGAACTAGCGGGAGGGGCACAGATACGCAGTATTTT
TRBJ1-1	14	TRBV5-1	TRBD1	-	CASSKDRGGTEAFF	TGCGCCAGCAGTAAAGACAGGGGAGGCACTGAAGCTTTCTTT
TRBJ2-1	16	TRBV4-1	TRBD2	-	CASSPFGRGAGNEQFF	TGCGCCAGCAGCCCCTTCGGGAGGGGAGCGGGCAATGAGCAGTTCTTC
TRBJ2-4	15	TRBV7-9	-	few	CASSLGMGAGDIQYF	TGTGCCAGCAGCTTAGGGATGGGGGCGGGGGACATTCAGTACTTC
TRBJ1-1	14	TRBV18	TRBD1	once	CASSPGQGSTEAFF	TGTGCCAGCTCACCCGGACAGGGGAGCACTGAAGCTTTCTTT
TRBJ2-7	14	TRBV28	TRBD2	-	CASSRTSGSYEQYF	TGTGCCAGCAGTAGGACTAGCGGCTCCTACGAGCAGTACTTC
TRBJ2-7	14	TRBV6-4	TRBD2	many	CASSISAGGYEQYF	TGTGCCAGCTCTATTTCAGCGGGAGGCTACGAGCAGTACTTC
TRBJ1-2	15	TRBV6-5	TRBD1	-	CASSQPGQGADGYTF	TGTGCCAGCAGTCAACCGGGACAGGGGGCTGATGGCTACACCTTC
TRBJ2-1	19	TRBV4-1	TRBD2	few	CASSQVLEGKLAWYNEQFF	TGCGCCAGCAGCCAAGTTTTAGAGGGAAAACTAGCGTGGTACAATGAGCAGTTCTTC
TRBJ2-7	13	TRBV5-4	TRBD2	-	CASSFSGRNEQYF	TGTGCCAGCAGCTTTAGCGGGAGGAACGAGCAGTACTTC
TRBJ2-2	15	TRBV7-2	TRBD2	-	CASSSLAGEVGELFF	TGTGCCAGCAGCTCCTTAGCGGGAGAGGTCGGGGAGCTGTTTTTT
TRBJ1-2	13	TRBV21-1	-	-	CASSKGDTYGYTF	TGTGCCAGCAGCAAAGGGGACACGTATGGCTACACCTTC
TRBJ2-2	15	TRBV7-2	-	-	CASSPNGQPNGELFF	TGTGCCAGCAGCCCTAATGGACAGCCGAATGGGGAGCTGTTTTTT
TRBJ2-7	19	TRBV29-1	TRBD2	once	CSVEGEGCGRAKLSYEQYF	TGCAGCGTTGAAGGCGAGGGGTGCGGGAGGGCCAAACTCTCCTACGAGCAGTACTTC
TRBJ2-1	15	TRBV5-6	-	-	CASSLVLDEYNEQFF	TGTGCCAGCAGCTTGGTTCTGGATGAATACAATGAGCAGTTCTTC
TRBJ2-4	16	TRBV28	-	-	CASRQPGSYFKNIQYF	TGTGCCAGCAGACAACCAGGGTCTTATTTCAAAAACATTCAGTACTTC
TRBJ2-5	16	TRBV5-1	TRBD2	-	CASSLGQLAEGGTQYF	TGCGCCAGCAGCTTGGGTCAACTAGCGGAGGGGGGGACCCAGTACTTC
TRBJ2-7	16	TRBV9	TRBD1	-	CASSVEGTGFSHEQYF	TGTGCCAGCAGCGTAGAGGGGACAGGGTTTTCCCACGAGCAGTACTTC